One sample yielded the 27 T cell receptor beta chains listed below, sequenced in a study of beta chain features in type 1 diabetes. Findings and limits, study-wide: In every one of the four CD4+ subsets, TCRB CDR3s were moderately but significantly shorter in Type 1 diabetes patients.

These receptors have no identified antigens. cDNA synthesis used the whole RNA isolate, giving expressed TCRB sequences. Method: immunoSEQ multiplex PCR; TCRdb's copy keeps in-frame clones and lacks some. The sample lists under 400,000 clones, roughly 12% occurring once. Sample: naive CD4+ T cells from blood. The receptors originated from a woman younger than 30 with type 1 diabetes.

This clone was observed a single time. CDR3 nucleotide sequence: TGTGCCAGCGGGAACAGGGAAGAGACCCAGTACTTC. Its translation: CASGNREETQYF. The genes are TRBV6-5 and TRBJ2-5; D is possibly TRBD1 (6 bases). CDR1 is MNHEY and CDR2 is SVGAGI in the germline V gene. V gave up 8 bases and J gave up 3 bases, with 10 bases separating them. The CDR3 is 12 amino acids.

The chain is built from TRBV5-6 and TRBJ1-1; D perhaps matches TRBD1 (6 bases). Germline-derived CDR1 and CDR2 are SGHDT and YYEEEE. Trimming removed 4 bases at V and 5 bases at J, with 15 bases between. CDR3 length: 14 amino acids. CDR3 region: CASSRGGPGTEAFF. The CDR3 region has the DNA TGTGCCAGCAGCCGGGGGGGGCCGGGGACTGAAGCTTTCTTT.

The V call is TRBV29-1, the J call TRBJ2-3; D not certain. The CDR3 extends over 12 amino acids. Trimming pared 3 bases from V and 5 bases from J, leaving 9 bases between. CDR1 and CDR2 (germline): SQVTM, ANQGSEA. CDR3 residues: CSVERRRDTQYF. CDR3 bases: TGCAGCGTTGAGAGGCGGAGAGATACGCAGTATTTT.

This clone appeared a few times. The chain has TRBV4-3 and TRBJ2-7, with a weak D call TRBD2 (6 bases). Germline CDR1 reads LGHNA; CDR2 reads YSLEER. CDR3 size: 16 residues. Trimming left V 4 bases short and J 2 bases short, with 18 bases between. The CDR3 DNA follows: TGCGCCAGCAGCCGCGGCGGGACTCCTCAAGCCTACGAGCAGTACTTC. Residues: CASSRGGTPQAYEQYF.

This clone was detected only a few times. The V gene is TRBV7-2, the J gene TRBJ1-1, with 8 bases fitting TRBD1. The CDR3 extends over 14 amino acids. CDR1 is SGHTA, CDR2 FQGNSA, per germline. The junction had 10 bases not matched to a gene; V was cut back by 5 bases and J by 8 bases. CDR3 loop: CASSRRTGYREAFF. DNA for the CDR3: TGTGCCAGCAGCCGGAGGACAGGGTATAGGGAAGCTTTCTTT.

The genes are TRBV4-2 and TRBJ2-1, with D hard to call. The CDR3 length is 15 residues. V dropped 0 bases and J dropped 7 bases, with 13 bases sitting between them. CDR1 is LGHNA, CDR2 YNFKEQ, per germline. In DNA, the CDR3 is TGTGCCAGCAGCCAAGAATTCCTAACTACGAATGAGCAGTTCTTC. Its protein is CASSQEFLTTNEQFF.

The chain has TRBV4-3 and TRBJ2-6; D might be TRBD2 (5 bases). The CDR3 is 16 amino acids. The germline V gene encodes CDR1 LGHNA and CDR2 YSLEER. Trimming removed 4 bases at V and 4 bases at J, with 14 bases between. The CDR3 loop is CASSPTGRGGANVLTF. In DNA form, the CDR3 reads TGCGCCAGCAGCCCGACCGGCCGCGGGGGGGCCAACGTCCTGACTTTC.

V is TRBV9 and J is TRBJ1-5; D not certain. The CDR3 sequence is 13 residues long. Germline V lookup: CDR1 SGDLS, CDR2 YYNGEE. Trimming took off 0 bases at V and 7 bases at J, with 8 bases between the two ends. The CDR3 DNA reads as TGTGCCAGCAGCGTAGGTTACAGACAGCCCCAGCATTTT. It yields the protein CASSVGYRQPQHF.

This clone was recorded a few times. CDR3 sequence: CASSQGMAEKLFF. The CDR3 region has the DNA TGTGCCAGCAGCCAAGGCATGGCTGAAAAACTGTTTTTT. This chain connects TRBV14 to TRBJ1-4; D uncertain. Between the trimmed V and J ends, which lost 1 base and 7 bases, there was a span of 7 bases. The CDR3 covers 13 residues. Per germline, CDR1 SGHDN and CDR2 FVKESK. The full variable domain, its missing parts supplied by reference TRBV14 and TRBJ1-4, is EAGVTQFPSHSVIEKGQTVTLRCDPISGHDNLYWYRRVMGKEIKFLLHFVKESKQDESGMPNNRFLAERTGGTYSTLKVQPAELEDSGVYFCASSQGMAEKLFFGSGTQLSVL.

This clone has a handful of counts. The chain uses TRBV6-5 and TRBJ2-1, with 8 positions matching TRBD2. The CDR3 length is 15 residues. V shed 6 bases, J shed 0 bases, and the junction held 4 bases outside the gene matches. CDR1 is MNHEY, CDR2 SVGAGI, per germline. CDR3 sequence (DNA): TGTGCCAGCAGCTTAGCGGGGAGCTCCTACAATGAGCAGTTCTTC. Translated: CASSLAGSSYNEQFF.

This clone was observed a handful of times. The chain combines TRBV6-1 with TRBJ2-3, with unresolved D. V was shortened by 3 bases and J by 10 bases, with 8 bases between the two germline ends. CDR1 and CDR2 (germline): MNHNS, SASEGT. The CDR3 spans 11 residues. The CDR3 loop is CASSERSSQYF. CDR3 bases: TGTGCCAGCAGTGAGCGATCGTCGCAGTATTTT.

Note on this clone: The same CDR3 can be traced to other DNA sequences in this sample. The chain employs TRBV5-1 and TRBJ2-3; possible D gene TRBD2, 5 bases. Trimming stripped 0 bases from V and 0 bases from J, with 8 bases between. The CDR3 is 15 amino acids. Germline V gene sequence: CDR1 SGHRS, CDR2 YFSETQ. CDR3 in amino acids: CASSLDGGSTDTQYF. CDR3 sequence (DNA): TGCGCCAGCAGCTTGGACGGCGGGAGCACAGATACGCAGTATTTT.

The sample holds a few counts of this clone. The CDR3 reads CASSPDRGWETQYF. The CDR3 nucleotides read TGTGCCAGCAGCCCCGACAGGGGGTGGGAGACCCAGTACTTC. This chain uses TRBV7-2 with TRBJ2-5, with TRBD1 matching 9 bases. CDR3 size: 14 residues. Germline-derived CDR1 and CDR2 are SGHTA and FQGNSA. The trim removed 5 bases at V and 5 bases at J, leaving 6 bases unmatched.

This sequence joins TRBV15 and TRBJ2-7; perhaps TRBD2 as D (6 bases). The V gene's germline CDR1 is LNHNV and CDR2 YYDKDF (reference sequence). Trimming shortened V by 0 bases and J by 6 bases, and 15 bases separated the two germline ends. The CDR3 loop spans 15 amino acids. CDR3 DNA sequence: TGTGCCACCAGCAGAGATCCTGGAGGGGATTCCGAGCAGTACTTC. As protein: CATSRDPGGDSEQYF.

This clone was observed a handful of times. The gene calls are TRBV6-5 and TRBJ1-1; no clear D gene. The CDR3 runs to 15 residues. V lost 3 bases to trimming and J lost 6 bases, with 17 bases between them. CDR1 and CDR2 (germline): MNHEY, SVGAGI. The CDR3 DNA follows: TGTGCCAGCAGTTATGCGGGCAACCCAGTAGCTGAAGCTTTCTTT. The encoded protein is CASSYAGNPVAEAFF.

V is TRBV29-1 and J is TRBJ1-3; 9 nucleotides align to TRBD1. V was clipped by 7 bases and J by 3 bases; unmatched bases: 4. This CDR3 has 13 amino acids. Germline lookup yields CDR1 SQVTM and CDR2 ANQGSEA. CDR3 sequence (DNA): TGCAGCGCATACAGGGGGCATGGAAACACCATATATTTT. This codes for CSAYRGHGNTIYF.

This clone was found a few times. The rearrangement uses TRBV7-8 and TRBJ1-5; D might be TRBD1 (5 bases). V gave up 5 bases and J gave up 5 bases, with 13 bases separating them. The CDR3 loop spans 14 amino acids. The germline CDR1 and CDR2 sequences are SGHVS and FQNEAQ. CDR3 in amino acids: CASSRSQGDQPQHF. CDR3 in DNA: TGTGCCAGCAGCCGTTCGCAGGGCGATCAGCCCCAGCATTTT.

The chain combines TRBV7-8 with TRBJ2-1, with D tentatively TRBD1 (6 bases). The V gene lost 4 bases and the J gene lost 6 bases, with 16 bases spanning the gap. The CDR3 runs to 15 residues. The V gene's germline CDR1 is SGHVS and CDR2 FQNEAQ. The CDR3 coding sequence is TGTGCCAGCAGCTCTTCGCCCAGGGGAGTCAATGAGCAGTTCTTC. It encodes CASSSSPRGVNEQFF. Complete variable domain (other parts from reference TRBV7-8 and TRBJ2-1): GAGVSQSPRYKVAKRGQDVALRCDPISGHVSLFWYQQALGQGPEFLTYFQNEAQLDKSGLPSDRFFAERPEGSVSTLKIQRTQQEDSAVYLCASSSSPRGVNEQFFGPGTRLTVL.

This clone has only a few counts. The J gene is TRBJ2-1, the V gene TRBV18, with D perhaps TRBD1 (5 bases). V shed 3 bases and J shed 8 bases, with 14 bases lying between them. The germline CDR1 and CDR2 sequences are KGHSH and LQKENI. The CDR3 loop spans 14 amino acids. CDR3 DNA sequence: TGTGCCAGCTCACCGTTCGTGGGGCTGGATGAGCAGTTCTTC. Its protein product is CASSPFVGLDEQFF.

This chain joins TRBV4-3 and TRBJ1-3; 9 nucleotides match TRBD1. The CDR3 runs to 17 residues. J was trimmed by 0 bases and V by 1 base; bases with no gene match: 4. The germline gives CDR1 LGHNA, CDR2 YSLEER. CDR3 coding DNA: TGCGCCAGCAGCCAAGGGACAGGGGAACTCTCTGGAAACACCATATATTTT. The encoded protein is CASSQGTGELSGNTIYF.

This clone has just a few counts. The chain joins TRBV7-9 to TRBJ1-5; 9 positions match TRBD1. Trimming cost V 5 bases and J 3 bases; bases outside gene matches: 2. The CDR3 consists of 14 residues. Germline lookup yields CDR1 SEHNR and CDR2 FQNEAQ (reference sequence). The CDR3 spells CASSGTGINQPQHF. The CDR3 DNA follows: TGTGCCAGCAGCGGGACAGGGATCAATCAGCCCCAGCATTTT.

The chain couples TRBV7-9 to TRBJ2-7; D is perhaps TRBD2 (5 bases). Per the germline V gene, CDR1 is SEHNR and CDR2 is FQNEAQ (reference sequence). This CDR3 is 16 amino acids long. Trimming removed 5 bases at V and 0 bases at J, with 17 bases between. The CDR3 DNA reads TGTGCCAGCAGCCTTGACGCTCTTGGGAGCTCCTACGAGCAGTACTTC. This translates into CASSLDALGSSYEQYF.

The rearrangement joins TRBV27 to TRBJ1-1; D possibly corresponds to TRBD1 (6 bases). Per the germline V gene, CDR1 is MNHEY and CDR2 is SMNVEV (reference sequence). CDR3 length: 15 residues. V was pared by 6 bases and J by 5 bases, with 19 bases between. The CDR3 nucleotides are TGTGCCAGCAGCCTAGGGGGGGGGCAAGGGACTGAAGCTTTCTTT. Protein sequence: CASSLGGGQGTEAFF.

The V gene is TRBV5-1, the J gene TRBJ2-1; TRBD2 matches at 9 bases. V was clipped by 4 bases and J by 2 bases; unmatched bases: 7. The CDR3 runs 16 residues. Germline V gene lookup returns CDR1 SGHRS and CDR2 YFSETQ. The CDR3 protein is CASSKNLAGPYNEQFF. The CDR3 nucleotides are TGCGCCAGCAGCAAAAATCTAGCGGGGCCCTACAATGAGCAGTTCTTC.

This clone was detected only a few times. V usage is TRBV6-6 and J usage is TRBJ2-2; D may be TRBD1 (5 bases). The V end lost 7 bases, the J end lost 5 bases, and 11 bases lay between the germline ends. This CDR3 is 13 amino acids long. Germline values: CDR1 MNHNY, CDR2 SVGAGI (reference sequence). The CDR3 protein is CASTDRATGELFF. The CDR3 DNA is TGTGCCAGCACTGACAGAGCTACCGGGGAGCTGTTTTTT.

This clone was recorded a few times. The chain employs TRBV29-1 and TRBJ1-4, with TRBD1 identical over 7 bases. Looked up from germline, CDR1 is SQVTM and CDR2 is ANQGSEA. The junction had 7 bases not matched to a gene; V was cut back by 4 bases and J by 8 bases. The CDR3 extends over 13 amino acids. Here the CDR3 DNA reads TGCAGCGTTGCCCGACAGGGAAAGGAAAAACTGTTTTTT. Protein sequence: CSVARQGKEKLFF.

The V gene is TRBV20-1, the J gene TRBJ2-5; D might be TRBD2 (7 bases). The CDR3 runs to 11 residues. In germline, CDR1 is DFQATT, CDR2 SNEGSKA (reference sequence). The CDR3 spells CSGGPQETQYF. The CDR3 DNA follows: TGCAGCGGGGGGCCGCAAGAGACCCAGTACTTC.